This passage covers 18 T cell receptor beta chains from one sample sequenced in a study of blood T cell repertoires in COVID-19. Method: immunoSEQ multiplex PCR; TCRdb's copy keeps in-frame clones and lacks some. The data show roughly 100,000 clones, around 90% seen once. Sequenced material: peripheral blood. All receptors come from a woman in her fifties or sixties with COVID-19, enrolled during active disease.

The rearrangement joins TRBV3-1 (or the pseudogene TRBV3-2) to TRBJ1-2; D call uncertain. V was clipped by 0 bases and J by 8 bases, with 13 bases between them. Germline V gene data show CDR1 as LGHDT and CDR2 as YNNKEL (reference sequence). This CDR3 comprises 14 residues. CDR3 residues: CASSQDGRAGGYTF. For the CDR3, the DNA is TGTGCCAGCAGCCAAGATGGGAGGGCGGGAGGCTACACCTTC.

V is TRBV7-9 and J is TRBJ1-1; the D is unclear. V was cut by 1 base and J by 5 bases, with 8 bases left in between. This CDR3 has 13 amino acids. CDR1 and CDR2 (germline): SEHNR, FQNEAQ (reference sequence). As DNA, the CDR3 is TGTGCCAGCAGCTTAGGGGCAGAAACTGAAGCTTTCTTT. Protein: CASSLGAETEAFF.

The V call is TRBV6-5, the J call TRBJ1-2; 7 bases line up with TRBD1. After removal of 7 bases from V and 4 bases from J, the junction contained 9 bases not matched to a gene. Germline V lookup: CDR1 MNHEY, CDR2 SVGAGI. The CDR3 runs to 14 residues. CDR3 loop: CASKKGRDSYGYTF. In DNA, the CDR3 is TGTGCCAGCAAAAAGGGGCGGGACAGCTATGGCTACACCTTC.

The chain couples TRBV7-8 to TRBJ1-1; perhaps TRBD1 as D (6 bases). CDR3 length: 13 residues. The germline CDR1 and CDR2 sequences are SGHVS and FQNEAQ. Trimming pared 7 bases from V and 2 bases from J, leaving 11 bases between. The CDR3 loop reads CASTLTGNTEAFF. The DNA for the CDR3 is TGTGCCAGCACGCTGACAGGTAACACTGAAGCTTTCTTT.

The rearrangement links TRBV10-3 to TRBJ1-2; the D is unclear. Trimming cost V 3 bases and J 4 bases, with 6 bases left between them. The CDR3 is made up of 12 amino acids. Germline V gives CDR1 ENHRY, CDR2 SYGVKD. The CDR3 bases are TGTGCCATCAGTGATAACAGCTATGGCTACACCTTC. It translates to CAISDNSYGYTF.

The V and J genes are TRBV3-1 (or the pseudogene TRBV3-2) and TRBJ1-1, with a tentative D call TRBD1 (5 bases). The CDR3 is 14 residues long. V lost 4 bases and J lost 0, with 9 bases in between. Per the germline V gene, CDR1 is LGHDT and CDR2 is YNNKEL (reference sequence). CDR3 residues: CASSRGHLNTEAFF. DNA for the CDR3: TGTGCCAGCAGCCGAGGACACCTGAACACTGAAGCTTTCTTT.

This CDR3 reads CASSLNGGGNIDTQYF. The CDR3 DNA follows: TGTGCCAGCAGCTTAAACGGCGGGGGGAACATTGATACGCAGTATTTT. The chain is built from TRBV7-3 and TRBJ2-3; 8 nucleotides line up with TRBD2. J was trimmed by 6 bases and V by 1 base; bases with no gene match: 9. The CDR3 runs 16 residues. In germline, CDR1 is SGHTA, CDR2 FQGTGA.

CDR3 nucleotides: TGTGCCAGCAGCTTACCCGGGACATTGAACACTGAAGCTTTCTTT. It translates to CASSLPGTLNTEAFF. The chain joins TRBV11-2 to TRBJ1-1, with D perhaps matching TRBD1 (6 bases). Germline CDR1 reads SGHAT; CDR2 reads FQNNGV. The CDR3 totals 15 residues. With 2 bases removed from V and 0 bases from J, the gap between germline ends came to 10 bases. The full variable domain, with the rest looked up from reference TRBV11-2 and TRBJ1-1, is EAGVAQSPRYKIIEKRQSVAFWCNPISGHATLYWYQQILGQGPKLLIQFQNNGVVDDSQLPKDRFSAERLKGVDSTLKIQPAKLEDSAVYLCASSLPGTLNTEAFFGQGTRLTVV.

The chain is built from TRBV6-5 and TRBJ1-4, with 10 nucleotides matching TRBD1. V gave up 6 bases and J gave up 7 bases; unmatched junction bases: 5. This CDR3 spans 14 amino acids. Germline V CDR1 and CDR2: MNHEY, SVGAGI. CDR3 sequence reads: CASRMTGGREKLFF. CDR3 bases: TGTGCCAGCAGGATGACAGGGGGCCGTGAAAAACTGTTTTTT.

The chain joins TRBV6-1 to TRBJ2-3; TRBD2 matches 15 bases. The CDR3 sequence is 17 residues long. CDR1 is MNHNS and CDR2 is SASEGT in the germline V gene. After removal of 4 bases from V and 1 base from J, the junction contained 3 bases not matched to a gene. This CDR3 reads CASSGTSGGARTDTQYF. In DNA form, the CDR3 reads TGTGCCAGCAGTGGGACTAGCGGGGGGGCACGCACAGATACGCAGTATTTT.

CDR3 DNA sequence: TGTGCCAGCAGGACAGGGAAAACATCACCCCTCCACTTT. Amino acids: CASRTGKTSPLHF. The chain joins TRBV5-6 to TRBJ1-6, with 7 bases that match TRBD1. V was clipped by 5 bases and J by 10 bases; unmatched bases: 6. CDR3 length: 13 residues. Germline CDR1 SGHDT, CDR2 YYEEEE. The whole variable domain, filled in from reference TRBV5-6 and TRBJ1-6, reads DAGVTQSPTHLIKTRGQQVTLRCSPKSGHDTVSWYQQALGQGPQFIFQYYEEEERQRGNFPDRFSGHQFPNYSSELNVNALLLGDSALYLCASRTGKTSPLHFGNGTRLTVT.

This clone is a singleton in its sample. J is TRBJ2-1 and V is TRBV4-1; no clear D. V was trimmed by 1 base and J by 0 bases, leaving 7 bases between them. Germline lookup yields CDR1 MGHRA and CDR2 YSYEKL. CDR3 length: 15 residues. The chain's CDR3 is CASSQGLSSYNEQFF. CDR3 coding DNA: TGCGCCAGCAGCCAAGGCCTGAGCTCCTACAATGAGCAGTTCTTC.

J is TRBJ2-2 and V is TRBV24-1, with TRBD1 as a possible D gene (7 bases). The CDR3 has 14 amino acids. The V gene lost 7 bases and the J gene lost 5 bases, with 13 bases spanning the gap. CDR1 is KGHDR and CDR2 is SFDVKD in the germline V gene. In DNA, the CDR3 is TGTGCCACCAGCGCGGGACAGAGGACCGGGGAGCTGTTTTTT. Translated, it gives CATSAGQRTGELFF.

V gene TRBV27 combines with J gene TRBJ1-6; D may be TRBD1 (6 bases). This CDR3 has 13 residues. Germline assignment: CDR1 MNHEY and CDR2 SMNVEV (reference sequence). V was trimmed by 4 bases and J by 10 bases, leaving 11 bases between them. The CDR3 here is CASSSGQRSPLHF. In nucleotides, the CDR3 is TGTGCCAGCAGTTCTGGACAGCGATCACCCCTCCACTTT.

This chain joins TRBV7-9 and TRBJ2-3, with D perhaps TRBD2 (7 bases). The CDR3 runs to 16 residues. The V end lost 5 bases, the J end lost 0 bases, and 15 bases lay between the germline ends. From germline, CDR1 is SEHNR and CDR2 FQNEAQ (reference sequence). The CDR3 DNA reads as TGTGCCAGCAGCCCACGGGGGGCAGGGAGCACAGATACGCAGTATTTT. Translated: CASSPRGAGSTDTQYF. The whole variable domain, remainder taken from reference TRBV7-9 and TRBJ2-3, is DTGVSQNPRHKITKRGQNVTFRCDPISEHNRLYWYRQTLGQGPEFLTYFQNEAQLEKSRLLSDRFSAERPKGSFSTLEIQRTEQGDSAMYLCASSPRGAGSTDTQYFGPGTRLTVL.

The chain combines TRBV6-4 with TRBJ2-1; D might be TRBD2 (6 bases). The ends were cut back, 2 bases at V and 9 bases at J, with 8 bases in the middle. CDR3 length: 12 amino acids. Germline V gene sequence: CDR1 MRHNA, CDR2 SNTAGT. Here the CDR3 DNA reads TGTGCCAGCAGTGACGCGGGGTCTGAGCAGTTCTTC. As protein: CASSDAGSEQFF.

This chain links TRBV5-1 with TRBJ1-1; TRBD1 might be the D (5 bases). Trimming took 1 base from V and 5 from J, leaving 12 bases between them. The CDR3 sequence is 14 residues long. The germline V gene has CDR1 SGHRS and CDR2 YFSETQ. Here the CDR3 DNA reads TGCGCCAGCAGCTTGTACGGTAAGGGGACTGAAGCTTTCTTT. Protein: CASSLYGKGTEAFF. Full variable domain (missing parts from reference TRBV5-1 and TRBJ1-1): KAGVTQTPRYLIKTRGQQVTLSCSPISGHRSVSWYQQTPGQGLQFLFEYFSETQRNKGNFPGRFSGRQFSNSRSEMNVSTLELGDSALYLCASSLYGKGTEAFFGQGTRLTVV.

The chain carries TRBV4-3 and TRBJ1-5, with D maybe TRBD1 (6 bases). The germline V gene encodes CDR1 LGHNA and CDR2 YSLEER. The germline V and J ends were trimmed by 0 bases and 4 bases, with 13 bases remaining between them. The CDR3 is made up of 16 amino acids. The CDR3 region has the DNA TGCGCCAGCAGCCAAGATCTGGGGGCTAGAAATCAGCCCCAGCATTTT. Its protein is CASSQDLGARNQPQHF.